The 18 T cell receptor beta chains listed next were all sequenced from one sample in a study of CD8+ T cells in alopecia areata (dated by TCRdb to between 2017 and 2018). Library prep was done by the immunoSEQ multiplex PCR assay. RNA was extracted from all samples and reverse transcribed into cDNA, which served as template for TCR sequencing. TCRdb provides this immuneACCESS table in a form limited to in-frame rearrangements. Some clones are lacking; in checked studies, under half of them reflect an unresolved V gene, and why the rest are absent is not known. The sample table holds some 130,000 clones, of which about 46% were seen once. 15% to 20% of the sample is taken by the ten largest. The sample's time point label, in plain terms: baseline before oral tofacitinib. The starting material was CD8+ T cells sorted from blood, obtained at week 0. These receptor sequences come from a human donor with alopecia areata.

V gene TRBV25-1 combines with J gene TRBJ2-1; 7 bases agree with TRBD2. The germline V gene has CDR1 MGHDK and CDR2 SYGVNS. CDR3 length equals 14 residues. The junction had 1 base not matched to a gene; V was cut back by 2 bases and J by 3 bases. The CDR3 protein is CASSEAGVYNEQFF. The CDR3 coding sequence is TGTGCCAGCAGTGAAGCGGGGGTCTACAATGAGCAGTTCTTC. The variable domain in full, with the rest retrieved from reference TRBV25-1 and TRBJ2-1, is EADIYQTPRYLVIGTGKKITLECSQTMGHDKMYWYQQDPGMELHLIHYSYGVNSTEKGDLSSESTVSRIRTEHFPLTLESARPSHTSQYLCASSEAGVYNEQFFGPGTRLTVL.

The chain uses TRBV5-6 and TRBJ1-1; tentatively, D is TRBD1 (6 bases). CDR1 is SGHDT and CDR2 is YYEEEE in the germline V gene. V gave up 4 bases and J gave up 2 bases, with 15 bases separating them. The CDR3 consists of 15 residues. CDR3 bases: TGTGCCAGCAGCGGGTACAGGGAAGATAACACTGAAGCTTTCTTT. This codes for CASSGYREDNTEAFF.

The chain employs TRBV19 and TRBJ2-2, with 7 bases lining up with TRBD2. Germline V gives CDR1 LNHDA, CDR2 SQIVND (reference sequence). The CDR3 has 14 residues. Losses at the gene ends were 7 bases for V and 1 base for J; bases not matched to a gene: 3. The CDR3: CASTKRGNTGELFF. CDR3 DNA sequence: TGTGCCAGTACAAAGCGGGGGAACACCGGGGAGCTGTTTTTT.

This clone was observed a handful of times. CDR3 protein: CASSHRDSYGYTF. CDR3 nucleotide sequence: TGTGCCAGCAGCCACCGGGACAGCTATGGCTACACCTTC. This chain links TRBV13 with TRBJ1-2; TRBD1 matches 7 bases. The germline V gene encodes CDR1 PRHDT and CDR2 FYEKMQ (reference sequence). Trimming took 5 bases from V and 4 from J; bases not matched to a gene: 4. The CDR3 loop spans 13 amino acids.

The chain joins TRBV9 to TRBJ1-1; no reliable D call. The V end lost 4 bases, the J end lost 2 bases, and 15 bases lay between the germline ends. Germline CDR1 and CDR2: SGDLS and YYNGEE. CDR3 size: 15 residues. In nucleotides, the CDR3 is TGTGCCAGCAGCTCTGAGTGGCTGCCCAACACTGAAGCTTTCTTT. Protein product: CASSSEWLPNTEAFF.

The V gene is TRBV7-3, the J gene TRBJ2-3, with D unresolved. The CDR3 sequence is 13 residues long. Germline V gene lookup returns CDR1 SGHTA and CDR2 FQGTGA. V was clipped by 3 bases and J by 2 bases, with 6 bases between them. CDR3 bases: TGTGCCAGCAGCTTTAGCCTCACAGATACGCAGTATTTT. This encodes CASSFSLTDTQYF.

In this sample, this clone turned up once. This rearrangement joins TRBV30 to TRBJ2-7, with D perhaps TRBD1 (6 bases). The V and J ends lost 0 bases and 7 bases respectively, with 13 bases between them. The CDR3 consists of 13 residues. From germline, CDR1 is GTSNPN and CDR2 SVGIG (reference sequence). CDR3 sequence (DNA): TGTGCCTGGAGTGTAGGCAATCAGGGGGAGCAGTACTTC. Translating gives CAWSVGNQGEQYF.

CDR3 sequence (DNA): TGTGCCAGCAGTTACTCTCCGGACAGGGGTTACGAGCAGTACTTC. This gives the protein CASSYSPDRGYEQYF. The V and J genes are TRBV6-5 and TRBJ2-7, with 9 positions matching TRBD1. V lost 0 bases, J lost 4 bases, and 4 bases stayed unmatched. Per germline, CDR1 MNHEY and CDR2 SVGAGI. The CDR3 has 15 amino acids.

This clone was counted between two and nine times. V is TRBV23-1 and J is TRBJ1-4; D might be TRBD1 (6 bases). TRBV23-1 is marked as an open reading frame, function uncertain. Trimming shortened V by 3 bases and J by 4 bases, and 18 bases separated the two germline ends. The CDR3 length is 17 residues. Here the CDR3 reads CASSQAKKDSCNEKLFF. The CDR3, as DNA: TGCGCCAGCAGTCAGGCGAAAAAGGACAGCTGTAATGAAAAACTGTTTTTT.

This clone turned up a few times. The chain uses TRBV6-5 and TRBJ1-5, with D unclear. Trimming took off 2 bases at V and 4 bases at J, with 6 bases between the two ends. The CDR3 spans 13 residues. CDR1 is MNHEY, CDR2 SVGAGI, per germline. Here the CDR3 reads CASSYAGNQPQHF. The CDR3 coding sequence is TGTGCCAGCAGTTACGCGGGGAATCAGCCCCAGCATTTT.

The V gene is TRBV29-1, the J gene TRBJ2-7; no clear D. The CDR3 totals 13 residues. CDR1 and CDR2 (germline): SQVTM, ANQGSEA. Trimming removed 2 bases at V and 0 bases at J, with 8 bases between. The CDR3 DNA sequence: TGCAGCGTTGAAATCCTTAACTCCTACGAGCAGTACTTC. This gives the protein CSVEILNSYEQYF.

This clone is a singleton in its sample. The chain couples TRBV9 to TRBJ2-5; TRBD1 matches at 7 bases. After removal of 1 base from V and 3 bases from J, the junction contained 3 bases not matched to a gene. Germline V gene sequence: CDR1 SGDLS, CDR2 YYNGEE. There are 14 residues in the CDR3. CDR3 sequence (DNA): TGTGCCAGCAGCGTACTTACAGGGGAAGAGACCCAGTACTTC. As protein: CASSVLTGEETQYF. The full variable domain, completed using reference TRBV9 and TRBJ2-5, is DSGVTQTPKHLITATGQRVTLRCSPRSGDLSVYWYQQSLDQGLQFLIQYYNGEERAKGNILERFSAQQFPDLHSELNLSSLELGDSALYFCASSVLTGEETQYFGPGTRLLVL.

This chain uses TRBV7-9 with TRBJ1-2, with 10 bases lining up with TRBD1. CDR3 length: 14 residues. CDR1 SEHNR and CDR2 FQNEAQ come from the germline V gene (reference sequence). The V and J ends lost 3 bases and 5 bases, in that order; junction bases with no gene match: 3. The CDR3 coding sequence is TGTGCCAGCAGCTTGGACAGGGGGTGGTATGGCTACACCTTC. This codes for CASSLDRGWYGYTF.

V usage is TRBV30 and J usage is TRBJ1-3; perhaps TRBD1 as D (5 bases). CDR1 is GTSNPN and CDR2 is SVGIG in the germline V gene (reference sequence). This CDR3 has 13 amino acids. V was cut by 1 base and J by 4 bases, with 8 bases left in between. Here the CDR3 DNA reads TGTGCCTGGAGTGGAAGGGGCGGAAACACCATATATTTT. Translated, it gives CAWSGRGGNTIYF.

This clone was detected once. V and J are TRBV30 and TRBJ1-2; D possibly corresponds to TRBD1 (5 bases). Germline CDR1 reads GTSNPN; CDR2 reads SVGIG (reference sequence). CDR3 size: 14 residues. V was trimmed by 3 bases and J by 1 base, leaving 12 bases between them. The CDR3 nucleotides are TGTGCCTGGAGGGGACTCAAAGATAACTATGGCTACACCTTC. Encoded protein: CAWRGLKDNYGYTF.

The chain recombines TRBV29-1 with TRBJ2-2; TRBD2 matches 10 bases. The V segment lost 2 bases and the J segment 1 base; nucleotides outside the gene matches: 7. The germline CDR1 and CDR2 sequences are SQVTM and ANQGSEA. The CDR3 runs to 17 residues. The CDR3 spells CSVELGTSGVNTGELFF. The DNA for the CDR3 is TGCAGCGTTGAACTTGGTACTAGCGGGGTGAACACCGGGGAGCTGTTTTTT.

This clone showed up just a few times. This rearrangement joins TRBV6-6 to TRBJ2-1; D not certain. The CDR3 runs to 13 residues. The V gene lost 5 bases and the J gene lost 6 bases, with 11 bases spanning the gap. The germline V gene encodes CDR1 MNHNY and CDR2 SVGAGI (reference sequence). The CDR3 DNA reads as TGTGCCAGCAGTCCCCCCCTAGTCAATGAGCAGTTCTTC. Its protein product is CASSPPLVNEQFF.

The chain links TRBV30 to TRBJ1-1; D is undetermined. This CDR3 contains 12 residues. CDR1 is GTSNPN, CDR2 SVGIG, per germline (reference sequence). V shed 2 bases and J shed 3 bases, with 7 bases lying between them. The CDR3 DNA follows: TGTGCCTGGAGTCCCCCAGACACTGAAGCTTTCTTT. This gives the protein CAWSPPDTEAFF.